This is a list of T cell receptor beta chains from one sample in a study of control samples from healthy donors and cancer patients. Assay: immunoSEQ multiplex PCR; the TCRdb copy retains only in-frame clones and omits some. Among 75,000 to 90,000 clones listed, 89% were seen once. Material for sequencing was blood. These receptors were obtained from a middle-aged man in good health. Each CDR3 is given with its conserved first and last residue. D genes are given only for firm matches. Rows give clone size only sometimes, using once, few, many, or a class for an expanded clone.

abundance	d_gene	j_gene	v_gene	CDR3nt	CDR3aa
once	TRBD1	TRBJ2-1	TRBV19	TGTGCCAGTAGTAAGGTGGGACAGTCGTACAATGAGCAGTTCTTC	CASSKVGQSYNEQFF
-	-	TRBJ1-4	TRBV6-1	TGTGCCAGCAGTGAACGGGGGGCCGGTGAAAAACTGTTTTTT	CASSERGAGEKLFF
-	-	TRBJ1-1	TRBV7-9	TGTGCCAGCAGCTTAGCTCGAGGAACTGAAGCTTTCTTT	CASSLARGTEAFF
-	TRBD2	TRBJ2-5	TRBV5-1	TGCGCCAGCAGCTTGCCATCCTCAGGCCTAGCGGGGGAAGAGACCCAGTACTTC	CASSLPSSGLAGEETQYF
-	-	TRBJ2-5	TRBV4-1	TGCGCCAGCAGCCAAGAACGACTGCCGAAGGGGACCCAGTACTTC	CASSQERLPKGTQYF
-	-	TRBJ1-5	TRBV27	TGTGCCAGCAGGATAGCATCGGGGGCCGATCAGCCCCAGCATTTT	CASRIASGADQPQHF
-	TRBD1	TRBJ1-1	TRBV4-3	TGCGCCAGCAGCGAAGGGGGCAGGACGATGAACACTGAAGCTTTCTTT	CASSEGGRTMNTEAFF
-	-	TRBJ1-5	TRBV7-3	TGTGCCAGCAGCTCGACAGGTGGGGCCTCGCCCCAGCATTTT	CASSSTGGASPQHF
-	-	TRBJ1-1	TRBV15	TGTGCCACCAGCCGGGCCGATGAGGGAGCTGAAGCTTTCTTT	CATSRADEGAEAFF
once	TRBD1	TRBJ2-7	TRBV7-2	TGTGCCAGCAGCAAGCAAACGGACAGGGGATTGTACGAGCAGTACTTC	CASSKQTDRGLYEQYF